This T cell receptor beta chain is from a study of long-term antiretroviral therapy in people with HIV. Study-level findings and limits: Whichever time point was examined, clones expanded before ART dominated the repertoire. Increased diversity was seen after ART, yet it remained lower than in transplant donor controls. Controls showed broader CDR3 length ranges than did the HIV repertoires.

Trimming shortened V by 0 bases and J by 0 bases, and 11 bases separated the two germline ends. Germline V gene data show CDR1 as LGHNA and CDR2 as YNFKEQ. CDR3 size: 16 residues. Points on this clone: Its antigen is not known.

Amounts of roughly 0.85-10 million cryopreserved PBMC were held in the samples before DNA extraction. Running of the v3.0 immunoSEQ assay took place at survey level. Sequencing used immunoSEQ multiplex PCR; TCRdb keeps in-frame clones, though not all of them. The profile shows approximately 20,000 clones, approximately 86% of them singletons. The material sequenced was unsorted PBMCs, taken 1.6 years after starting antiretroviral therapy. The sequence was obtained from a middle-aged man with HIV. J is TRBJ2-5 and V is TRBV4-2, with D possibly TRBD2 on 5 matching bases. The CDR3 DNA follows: TGTGCCAGCAGCCAAGATTGGAGGCAGGACCAAGAGACCCAGTACTTC. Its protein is CASSQDWRQDQETQYF.